This TCR beta chain was recorded in a study of T cells in Graves' hyperthyroidism and ophthalmopathy. Study overall: Peripheral blood collection took place at initial diagnosis, before any treatment.

The CDR3 regions of TCR beta were amplified from RNA transcripts. RT-PCR in the first round (using the HTBI primer set) targeted the TCR CDR3. Using its own MiXCR run on the multiplex PCR reads, TCRdb lists one record per CDR3 protein. This table holds roughly 170,000 distinct CDR3 sequences, approximately 15% found once. On this clonotype: Antigen unknown.

Whole-study findings and limits: Blood also held most thyroid clonotypes expanded beyond 0.001.

Thyroid ultrasound, orbital computed tomography, clinical symptoms, and serum thyroxine and TRAb underpinned diagnoses. This receptor was identified in a woman in her forties or fifties with Graves' hyperthyroidism. Material for sequencing was blood.

CDR3 sequence: CASRLSSGGAYEQYF. The CDR3 DNA is TGTGCCAGCAGGCTGTCAAGCGGAGGGGCCTACGAGCAGTACTTC. This chain joins TRBV2 and TRBJ2-7; a possible D gene is TRBD2 (6 bases). The ends were cut back, 6 bases at V and 2 bases at J, with 17 bases in the middle. Germline CDR1 and CDR2: SNHLY and FYNNEI. This CDR3 comprises 15 residues. The full variable domain, its missing parts supplied by reference TRBV2 and TRBJ2-7, is EPEVTQTPSHQVTQMGQEVILRCVPISNHLYFYWYRQILGQKVEFLVSFYNNEISEKSEIFDDQFSVERPDGSNFTLKIRSTKLEDSAMYFCASRLSSGGAYEQYFGPGTRLTVT.